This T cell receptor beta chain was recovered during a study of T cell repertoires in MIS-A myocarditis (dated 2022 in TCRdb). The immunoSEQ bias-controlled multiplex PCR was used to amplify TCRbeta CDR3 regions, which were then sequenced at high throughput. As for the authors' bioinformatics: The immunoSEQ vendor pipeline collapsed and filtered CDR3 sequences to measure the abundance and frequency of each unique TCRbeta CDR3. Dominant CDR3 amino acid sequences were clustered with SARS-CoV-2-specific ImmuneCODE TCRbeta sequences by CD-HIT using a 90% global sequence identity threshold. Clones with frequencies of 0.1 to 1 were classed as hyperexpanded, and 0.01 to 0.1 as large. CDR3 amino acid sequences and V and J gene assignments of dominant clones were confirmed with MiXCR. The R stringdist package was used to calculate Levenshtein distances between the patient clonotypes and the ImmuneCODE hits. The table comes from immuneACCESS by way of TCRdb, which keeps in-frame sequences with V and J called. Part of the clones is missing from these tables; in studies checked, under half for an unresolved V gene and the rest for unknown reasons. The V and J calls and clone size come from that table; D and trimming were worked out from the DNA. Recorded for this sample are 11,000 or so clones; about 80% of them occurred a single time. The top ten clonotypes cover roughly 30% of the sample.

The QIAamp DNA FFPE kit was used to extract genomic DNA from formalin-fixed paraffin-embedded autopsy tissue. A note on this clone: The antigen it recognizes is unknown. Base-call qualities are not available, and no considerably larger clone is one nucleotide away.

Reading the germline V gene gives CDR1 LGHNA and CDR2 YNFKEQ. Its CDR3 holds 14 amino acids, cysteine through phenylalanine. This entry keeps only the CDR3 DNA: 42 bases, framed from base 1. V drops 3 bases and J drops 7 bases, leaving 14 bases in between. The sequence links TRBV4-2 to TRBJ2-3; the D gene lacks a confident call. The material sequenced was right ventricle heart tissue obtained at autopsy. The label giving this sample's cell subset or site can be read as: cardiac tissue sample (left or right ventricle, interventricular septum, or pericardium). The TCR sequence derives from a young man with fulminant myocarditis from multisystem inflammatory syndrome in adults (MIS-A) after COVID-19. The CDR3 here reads CASSQRPDGNTQYF. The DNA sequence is TGTGCCAGCAGCCAGCGGCCAGACGGAAATACGCAGTATTTT.